The sequence of this TCR beta chain was determined in a study of T cells in Graves' hyperthyroidism and ophthalmopathy. Whole-study results and caveats: In blood, most of the thyroid clonotypes expanded above 0.001 were also present.

Germline CDR1 and CDR2: MNHNS and SASEGT. The trim removed 6 bases at V and 3 bases at J, leaving 5 bases unmatched. The CDR3 loop spans 14 amino acids. Of note for this clonotype: What it binds is not known.

RNA transcripts provided the source from which TCR beta CDR3 regions were amplified. HTBI primers were employed in a first-round RT-PCR of the TCR CDR3. TCRdb re-called the multiplex PCR reads through MiXCR, storing one row per CDR3 protein. Of 400,000 to 550,000 distinct CDR3 sequences in the sample, roughly an eighth were seen once. Aged 18 to 65, the patients had hyperthyroidism that was newly diagnosed and had lasted under 2 months. Source material for PBMCs was less than 12 ml fresh peripheral blood. The sequence came from a woman aged 18-30 years with Graves' hyperthyroidism. The V call is TRBV6-1, the J call TRBJ1-1; 9 bases are a match to TRBD1. Sequencing was done on a sample of blood. CDR3 bases: TGTGCCAGCAGGAAACAGGGGGCTCACACTGAAGCTTTCTTT. Its protein is CASRKQGAHTEAFF.